These 18 T cell receptor beta chains share one sample of origin, sequenced in a study of blood T cell repertoires in COVID-19. Libraries were prepared by immunoSEQ multiplex PCR; TCRdb keeps only in-frame clonotypes and omits some of them. The data hold approximately 300,000 clones, with around 92% observed a single time. Input material: peripheral blood. The receptors were sampled from a woman aged 25 to 45 with COVID-19, enrolled during active disease.

This rearrangement joins TRBV5-5 to TRBJ1-2; the D is unclear. The V and J ends lost 0 bases and 1 base respectively, with 10 bases between them. This CDR3 is built from 15 residues. In germline, CDR1 is SGHKS, CDR2 YYEKEE (reference sequence). The CDR3 DNA is TGTGCCAGCAGCTTGGAGGTGGCGGGTAACTATGGCTACACCTTC. As protein: CASSLEVAGNYGYTF.

This chain uses TRBV2 with TRBJ1-2, with D tentatively TRBD1 (6 bases). There are 14 residues in the CDR3. V was clipped by 4 bases and J by 2 bases, with 11 bases between them. Per germline, CDR1 SNHLY and CDR2 FYNNEI. The CDR3 region has the DNA TGTGCCAGCAGTGTTGAACAGGGAAACTATGGCTACACCTTC. As protein: CASSVEQGNYGYTF.

This chain uses TRBV21-1 with TRBJ2-5; the D call of TRBD2 is as the table states it, not checked on the DNA. TRBV21-1 is a recognized pseudogene. There are 18 residues in the CDR3. The CDR3 region has the DNA TGTGCCAGCAGCAAAGGGCCGGGTTCTTTGCGGGGGGAAGAGACCCAGTACTTC. Translated, it gives CASSKGPGSLRGEETQYF.

The genes are TRBV5-1 and TRBJ2-7, with TRBD1 identical over 9 bases. Germline assignment: CDR1 SGHRS and CDR2 YFSETQ. V dropped 5 bases and J dropped 7; count of bases not matched to a gene: 7. The CDR3 is 13 residues long. CDR3 loop: CASRFMTGGEQYF. In DNA, the CDR3 is TGCGCCAGCAGATTTATGACAGGGGGGGAGCAGTACTTC.

The chain uses TRBV28 and TRBJ1-6; TRBD1 matches 9 bases. The CDR3 contains 14 residues. Germline CDR1 and CDR2: MDHEN and SYDVKM. V shed 8 bases, J shed 8 bases, and the junction held 7 bases outside the gene matches. This CDR3 is CASLTGTGHSPLHF. The CDR3 DNA is TGTGCCAGCCTTACCGGGACAGGGCATTCACCCCTCCACTTT.

The chain joins TRBV10-3 to TRBJ1-1; D gene unclear. Trimming shortened V by 6 bases and J by 3 bases, and 11 bases separated the two germline ends. CDR1 and CDR2 from the germline V gene are ENHRY and SYGVKD. The CDR3 is 13 residues long. The CDR3 region is CAIRLYGDTEAFF. The CDR3 DNA reads as TGTGCCATCAGATTGTACGGAGACACTGAAGCTTTCTTT.

The chain joins TRBV2 to TRBJ1-5; no clear D gene. CDR3 length: 13 amino acids. CDR1 and CDR2 (germline): SNHLY, FYNNEI. V was shortened by 7 bases and J by 5 bases, with 12 bases between the two germline ends. CDR3 in amino acids: CASTEREDQPQHF. The CDR3 coding sequence is TGTGCCAGCACGGAAAGGGAGGATCAGCCCCAGCATTTT.

The V call is TRBV4-1, the J call TRBJ1-2; D is unresolved. Germline CDR1 and CDR2: MGHRA and YSYEKL. The V end lost 5 bases, the J end lost 1 base, and 17 bases lay between the germline ends. This CDR3 region has 16 residues. The CDR3 sequence: CASSSSPGRINYGYTF. The CDR3 DNA sequence: TGCGCCAGCAGCTCTTCCCCTGGCAGGATTAACTATGGCTACACCTTC.

The V and J genes are TRBV5-1 and TRBJ2-5; 7 positions agree with TRBD1. Germline CDR1 is SGHRS and CDR2 is YFSETQ. This CDR3 has 13 residues. The J segment lost 5 bases and the V segment lost 4 bases, leaving 5 bases of the junction unmatched. The CDR3 bases are TGCGCCAGCAGCCCCGGCAGGGGGGAGACCCAGTACTTC. Protein: CASSPGRGETQYF.

This chain links TRBV28 with TRBJ1-3, with D possibly being TRBD1 (6 bases). The CDR3 loop spans 15 amino acids. Looked up from germline, CDR1 is MDHEN and CDR2 is SYDVKM. Between the trimmed V and J ends, which lost 8 bases and 4 bases, there was a span of 18 bases. The CDR3 region is CASQGGVEVGNTIYF. The CDR3 nucleotides read TGTGCCAGCCAAGGGGGGGTCGAGGTCGGAAACACCATATATTTT.

The chain carries TRBV4-3 and TRBJ1-1; D uncertain. V was pared by 0 bases and J by 0 bases, with 14 bases between. This CDR3 is 17 amino acids long. The germline V gene encodes CDR1 LGHNA and CDR2 YSLEER. The CDR3 DNA follows: TGCGCCAGCAGCCAAGATCTGGGCGGAGGGATGAACACTGAAGCTTTCTTT. The encoded protein is CASSQDLGGGMNTEAFF.

The chain uses TRBV18 and TRBJ1-6, with D perhaps TRBD1 (6 bases). Germline lookup yields CDR1 KGHSH and CDR2 LQKENI. The CDR3 extends over 16 amino acids. Trimming removed 3 bases at V and 5 bases at J, with 14 bases between. DNA of the CDR3: TGTGCCAGCTCACCCTCCGGGACACGCGATAATTCACCCCTCCACTTT. Its translation is CASSPSGTRDNSPLHF.

This chain connects TRBV6-1 to TRBJ1-1; 10 nucleotides agree with TRBD1. The CDR3 runs to 16 residues. Germline assignment: CDR1 MNHNS and CDR2 SASEGT. The V segment lost 4 bases and the J segment 5 bases; nucleotides outside the gene matches: 10. The CDR3 DNA is TGTGCCAGCAGTGGTAGTGAGACAGGGGGCTGGACTGAAGCTTTCTTT. The encoded protein is CASSGSETGGWTEAFF.

This rearrangement joins TRBV3-1 (or the pseudogene TRBV3-2) to TRBJ1-1; possible D gene TRBD1, 6 bases. Germline V gene lookup returns CDR1 LGHDT and CDR2 YNNKEL (reference sequence). Trimming pared 1 base from V and 5 bases from J, leaving 11 bases between. This CDR3 region has 14 residues. The CDR3 nucleotides are TGTGCCAGCAGCCAAGCCTATCAGGGGACTGAAGCTTTCTTT. It translates to CASSQAYQGTEAFF.

The chain links TRBV24-1 to TRBJ1-2; 9 bases map to TRBD1. The length of the CDR3 is 15 residues. Looked up from germline, CDR1 is KGHDR and CDR2 is SFDVKD. J lost 3 bases, V lost 2 bases, and 3 bases had no gene match. The CDR3 here is CATSDSTGGDYGYTF. In nucleotides, the CDR3 is TGTGCCACCAGTGATTCGACAGGGGGTGACTATGGCTACACCTTC.

This clone was seen only a few times. The chain joins TRBV18 to TRBJ1-2; 8 bases are shared with TRBD1. The CDR3 loop spans 14 amino acids. V was pared by 3 bases and J by 6 bases, with 6 bases of the junction left unmatched. Germline CDR1 and CDR2: KGHSH and LQKENI. CDR3 loop: CASSPTQGGDGYTF. The CDR3 region has the DNA TGTGCCAGCTCACCCACACAGGGGGGCGATGGCTACACCTTC.

For the CDR3, the DNA is TGTGCCAGCAGCCTTCAGGGGGCAATACGAGACAATGAGCAGTTCTTC. Translating it yields CASSLQGAIRDNEQFF. V and J are TRBV14 and TRBJ2-1, with 8 bases identical to TRBD1. This CDR3 region has 16 residues. Germline V lookup: CDR1 SGHDN, CDR2 FVKESK. With V trimmed by 4 bases and J by 5 bases, 10 bases remained unmatched.

The chain employs TRBV19 and TRBJ1-6; 7 bases agree with TRBD1. V trimming: 6 bases; J trimming: 8 bases; junction bases outside the gene matches: 4. This CDR3 contains 13 residues. The germline gives CDR1 LNHDA, CDR2 SQIVND (reference sequence). CDR3 coding DNA: TGTGCCAGTAGGGGCAGGGGGGATTCACCCCTCCACTTT. Protein sequence: CASRGRGDSPLHF.